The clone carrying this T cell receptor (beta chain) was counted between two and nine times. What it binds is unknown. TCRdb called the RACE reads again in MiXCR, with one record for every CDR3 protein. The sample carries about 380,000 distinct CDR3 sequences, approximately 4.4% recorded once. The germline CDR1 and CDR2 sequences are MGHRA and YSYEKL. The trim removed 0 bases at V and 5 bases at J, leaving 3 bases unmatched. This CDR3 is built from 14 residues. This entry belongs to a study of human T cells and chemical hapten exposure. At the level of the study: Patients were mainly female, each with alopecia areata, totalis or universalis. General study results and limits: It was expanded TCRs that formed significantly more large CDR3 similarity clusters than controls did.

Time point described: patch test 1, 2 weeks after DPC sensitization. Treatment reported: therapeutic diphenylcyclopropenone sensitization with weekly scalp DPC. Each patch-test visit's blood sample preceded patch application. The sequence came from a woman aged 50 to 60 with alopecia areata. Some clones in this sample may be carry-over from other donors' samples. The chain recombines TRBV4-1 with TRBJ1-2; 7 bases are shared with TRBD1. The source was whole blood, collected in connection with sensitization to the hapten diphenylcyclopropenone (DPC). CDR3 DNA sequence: TGCGCCAGCAGCCAAGAGGGACAGAAGTATGGCTACACCTTC. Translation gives CASSQEGQKYGYTF.